Sequencing of this T cell receptor beta chain was carried out in a study of OX40 agonist ivuxolimab in advanced cancers. Study-wide results and limits: Relative to CD4+ cells, CD8+ T cells on average had more expanded clones.

This clone was seen once. Antigen unknown. CDR3 size: 18 residues. Germline V gene sequence: CDR1 SGHTS, CDR2 YDEGEE. V lost 4 bases, J lost 1 base, and 11 bases stayed unmatched. TCRdb's table, derived via immunoSEQ multiplex PCR, lists solely in-frame clones and lacks some. This sample carries 25,000 to 35,000 clones, less than 90% of them seen once, and the ten largest clones take around 50%. The clonotype comes from an adult with an advanced solid tumor such as melanoma, head and neck, liver or kidney cancer. The chain links TRBV5-8 to TRBJ1-6; 7 bases map to TRBD1. This material consisted of CD4+ or CD8+ T cells sorted from blood, taken in a trial of the OX40 agonist ivuxolimab. Here the CDR3 reads CASSKDRLSKSYNSPLHF. The CDR3 coding sequence is TGTGCCAGCAGCAAGGACAGGCTCTCTAAGTCCTATAATTCACCCCTCCACTTT.